Below, 21 T cell receptor beta chains from the same sample are listed, as sequenced in a study of control samples from healthy donors and cancer patients. This table comes from immunoSEQ multiplex PCR, and its TCRdb copy is limited to in-frame clones, with some not included. This table holds 40,000 to 45,000 clones, around 70% found once. Material: formalin-fixed, paraffin-embedded tissue. These receptors were collected from a male donor with melanoma.

This clone was counted only a few times. The chain employs TRBV18 and TRBJ2-1; D tentatively reads TRBD1 or TRBD2 (5 bases each). Between the trimmed V and J ends, which lost 5 bases and 7 bases, there was a span of 9 bases. The CDR3 covers 12 residues. Germline values: CDR1 KGHSH, CDR2 LQKENI. The CDR3 loop reads CASSDGTNEQFF. The CDR3 nucleotides read TGTGCCAGCTCAGATGGGACGAATGAGCAGTTCTTC.

The CDR3, as DNA: TGTGCCAGTACCGAGAAGGGGCGCCGTGATGGCTACACCTTC. This codes for CASTEKGRRDGYTF. The chain links TRBV19 to TRBJ1-2, with D possibly being TRBD1 (5 bases). Per the germline V gene, CDR1 is LNHDA and CDR2 is SQIVND (reference sequence). Trimming took off 7 bases at V and 6 bases at J, with 18 bases between the two ends. This CDR3 region has 14 residues. Combining the CDR3 with reference TRBV19 and TRBJ1-2 gives the whole variable domain DGGITQSPKYLFRKEGQNVTLSCEQNLNHDAMYWYRQDPGQGLRLIYYSQIVNDFQKGDIAEGYSVSREKKESFPLTVTSAQKNPTAFYLCASTEKGRRDGYTFGSGTRLTVV.

The chain is built from TRBV10-3 and TRBJ2-2, with 12 bases fitting TRBD1. Unmatched junction bases numbered 11, after V lost 10 bases and J lost 5 bases. Germline V gene data show CDR1 as ENHRY and CDR2 as SYGVKD. The CDR3 loop spans 16 amino acids. CDR3 protein: CATEPGQGARTGELFF. The CDR3 coding sequence is TGTGCCACCGAACCGGGACAGGGGGCGCGAACCGGGGAGCTGTTTTTT.

By sample share, this clone is medium-sized (0.01 to 0.1%). The chain recombines TRBV6-5 with TRBJ2-7, with TRBD1 as a possible D gene (5 bases). The CDR3 contains 13 residues. The germline V and J ends were trimmed by 8 bases and 4 bases, with 15 bases remaining between them. Germline CDR1 reads MNHEY; CDR2 reads SVGAGI. The CDR3 sequence: CASHRGWSYEQYF. Written as DNA, the CDR3 is TGTGCCAGCCATAGGGGTTGGAGTTACGAGCAGTACTTC.

The J gene is TRBJ1-1, the V gene TRBV3-1 (or the pseudogene TRBV3-2); the D gene is possibly TRBD1 (5 bases). CDR3 length: 12 amino acids. The ends were cut back, 5 bases at V and 8 bases at J, with 12 bases in the middle. CDR1 and CDR2 from the germline V gene are LGHDT and YNNKEL (reference sequence). The CDR3 DNA sequence: TGTGCCAGCAGCTTCCAGGGTCGGGAAGCTTTCTTT. Translation gives CASSFQGREAFF.

This clone was counted between two and nine times. V usage is TRBV29-1 and J usage is TRBJ2-2, with a weak D call TRBD1 (7 bases). CDR1 and CDR2 from the germline V gene are SQVTM and ANQGSEA. Trimming left V 4 bases short and J 2 bases short, with 14 bases between. The CDR3 totals 15 residues. CDR3 amino acids: CSVARQGGNTGELFF. As DNA, the CDR3 is TGCAGCGTTGCCCGACAGGGAGGAAACACCGGGGAGCTGTTTTTT.

The rearrangement links TRBV4-2 to TRBJ2-1, with 12 bases lining up with TRBD2. Germline V gives CDR1 LGHNA, CDR2 YNFKEQ. J gave up 4 bases and V 1 base, and 2 bases lay outside the gene matches. The CDR3 is 16 amino acids. The CDR3 DNA reads as TGTGCCAGCAGCCAAGGGCTAGCGGGAGGGTACAATGAGCAGTTCTTC. Protein sequence: CASSQGLAGGYNEQFF.

V is TRBV9 and J is TRBJ2-7; 7 nucleotides line up with TRBD1. Germline CDR1 and CDR2: SGDLS and YYNGEE. The CDR3 is 14 residues long. V was clipped by 0 bases and J by 0 bases; unmatched bases: 0. This CDR3 is CASSVGDSSYEQYF. The CDR3 coding sequence is TGTGCCAGCAGCGTAGGGGACAGCTCCTACGAGCAGTACTTC.

The CDR3 loop reads CASSRDGTYEQYF. The CDR3 DNA sequence: TGTGCCAGCAGCCGCGACGGGACCTACGAGCAGTACTTC. This chain uses TRBV7-9 with TRBJ2-7, with D possibly being TRBD2 (5 bases). Looked up from germline, CDR1 is SEHNR and CDR2 is FQNEAQ (reference sequence). V lost 5 bases, J lost 2 bases, and 10 bases lay in between. CDR3 length: 13 residues.

This sequence joins TRBV3-1 (or the pseudogene TRBV3-2) and TRBJ2-2; TRBD1 aligns across 7 bases. The CDR3 extends over 15 amino acids. J was trimmed by 1 base and V by 4 bases; bases with no gene match: 3. In germline, CDR1 is LGHDT, CDR2 YNNKEL (reference sequence). This CDR3 is CASSRSGGNTGELFF. CDR3 bases: TGTGCCAGCAGCCGGTCAGGGGGGAACACCGGGGAGCTGTTTTTT.

This clone was seen a single time. V and J are TRBV7-2 and TRBJ2-5; possibly TRBD1 or TRBD2 for D (5 bases each). Germline lookup yields CDR1 SGHTA and CDR2 FQGNSA. CDR3 length: 15 residues. The germline V and J ends were trimmed by 3 bases and 2 bases, with 13 bases remaining between them. This chain's CDR3 is CASSLRGPYQETQYF. CDR3 in DNA: TGTGCCAGCAGCTTGAGGGGTCCCTATCAAGAGACCCAGTACTTC.

This chain uses TRBV28 with TRBJ1-1; the match to TRBD1 covers 7 bases. The germline gives CDR1 MDHEN, CDR2 SYDVKM. V gave up 5 bases and J gave up 5 bases; unmatched junction bases: 8. The CDR3 runs 14 residues. CDR3 DNA: TGTGCCAGCAGTCCTATGCCACAGGGGACTGAAGCTTTCTTT. Translation: CASSPMPQGTEAFF.

Notes on this clone: One junction end disagrees with the germline gene, perhaps due to a read error. V and J are TRBV20-1 and TRBJ1-1; D gene unclear. The CDR3 length is 10 residues. Germline V gene lookup returns CDR1 DFQATT and CDR2 SNEGSKA (reference sequence). CDR3 residues: CSALGVEAFF. In nucleotides, the CDR3 is TGTAGTGCTCTCGGGGTTGAAGCTTTCTTT.

This chain links TRBV10-3 with TRBJ2-3; 7 bases are shared with TRBD1. There are 17 residues in the CDR3. The trim removed 1 base at V and 8 bases at J, leaving 15 bases unmatched. Looked up from germline, CDR1 is ENHRY and CDR2 is SYGVKD. The CDR3: CAISEFATGRLGGTQYF. The CDR3 DNA reads as TGTGCCATCAGTGAGTTTGCGACAGGGCGTCTTGGGGGTACGCAGTATTTT.

The chain carries TRBV28 and TRBJ1-1, with D possibly being TRBD1 (5 bases). CDR3 length equals 17 residues. The V gene's germline CDR1 is MDHEN and CDR2 SYDVKM. V was pared by 6 bases and J by 7 bases, with 27 bases between. The CDR3, as DNA: TGTGCCAGCAGCCGAGTGGGCAGGGCTGGTCGGGGTGTTGAAGCTTTCTTT. It translates to CASSRVGRAGRGVEAFF.

The V gene is TRBV11-2, the J gene TRBJ2-2, with 8 bases matching TRBD2. Looked up from germline, CDR1 is SGHAT and CDR2 is FQNNGV. CDR3 length: 15 amino acids. The V and J ends lost 5 bases and 6 bases, in that order; junction bases with no gene match: 8. CDR3 protein: CASSPSGSVSGELFF. Written as DNA, the CDR3 is TGTGCCAGCAGCCCCAGCGGGAGTGTCTCCGGGGAGCTGTTTTTT.

This clone has only one observation. J is TRBJ2-2 and V is TRBV9; the match to TRBD1 covers 8 bases. The V and J ends lost 1 base and 1 base, in that order; junction bases with no gene match: 9. CDR3 size: 18 residues. CDR1 and CDR2 (germline): SGDLS, YYNGEE. CDR3 in DNA: TGTGCCAGCAGCGTATACGTGCAGGGGGCTAGGAACACCGGGGAGCTGTTTTTT. Protein product: CASSVYVQGARNTGELFF.

About this clone: This may be a read error, as it is one base from a much larger clone. Other DNA sequences within the sample encode an identical CDR3. The chain carries TRBV2 and TRBJ2-3, with TRBD1 matching 7 bases. The CDR3 loop spans 13 amino acids. Germline CDR1 SNHLY, CDR2 FYNNEI. The CDR3 bases are TGTGCCAGCTGGGACAGTAGCACAGATACACAGTATTTT. The encoded protein is CASWDSSTDTQYF.

This sequence joins TRBV5-1 and TRBJ2-3; possibly TRBD1 or TRBD2 for D (5 bases each). The CDR3 extends over 17 amino acids. Trimming removed 1 base from V and 2 bases from J, with 17 bases in between. The germline V gene encodes CDR1 SGHRS and CDR2 YFSETQ. CDR3 DNA sequence: TGCGCCAGCAGCTTGAAGTTGGGGCGGGCCAACACAGATACGCAGTATTTT. This sequence encodes CASSLKLGRANTDTQYF.

This clone is deemed large (0.1 to 1%). The chain employs TRBV9 and TRBJ1-2; TRBD1 aligns across 7 bases. Trimming took 4 bases from V and 4 from J; bases not matched to a gene: 7. The V gene's germline CDR1 is SGDLS and CDR2 YYNGEE. The CDR3 contains 14 residues. CDR3 in amino acids: CASSPGDSLYGYTF. CDR3 DNA sequence: TGTGCCAGCAGCCCCGGGGACAGCCTCTATGGCTACACCTTC.

The chain joins TRBV2 to TRBJ1-1; D gene uncertain. Trimming took 6 bases from V and 3 from J, leaving 11 bases between them. This CDR3 has 13 residues. CDR1 SNHLY and CDR2 FYNNEI come from the germline V gene. The CDR3 coding sequence is TGTGCCAGCAGAATAAGAGACCACACTGAAGCTTTCTTT. Translation: CASRIRDHTEAFF. Based on the CDR3 plus reference TRBV2 and TRBJ1-1, the full variable domain is EPEVTQTPSHQVTQMGQEVILRCVPISNHLYFYWYRQILGQKVEFLVSFYNNEISEKSEIFDDQFSVERPDGSNFTLKIRSTKLEDSAMYFCASRIRDHTEAFFGQGTRLTVV.